This is a list of T cell receptor beta chains from one sample in a study of T cells in Graves' hyperthyroidism and ophthalmopathy. TCRdb ran MiXCR on the multiplex PCR reads and lists one entry per CDR3 protein. The repertoire holds 500,000 to 600,000 distinct CDR3 sequences, with 46% as singletons. Sequenced input: peripheral blood or thyroid tissue (not recorded which). The receptors were sampled from an adult woman with Graves' disease, either hyperthyroidism or ophthalmopathy (not recorded which). Both conserved end residues are part of each CDR3. The D gene is left open where the match is weak. Only part of the rows carry a size: once, few, many, or a class if the clone is expanded.

v_gene: TRBV6-5; abundance: -; d_gene: -; j_gene: TRBJ1-5; CDR3nt: TGTGCCAGCAGTATTGGACTAGCGAAGACCCAGCATTTT; CDR3aa: CASSIGLAKTQHF
v_gene: TRBV4-1; abundance: -; d_gene: TRBD1; j_gene: TRBJ1-2; CDR3nt: TGTGCCAGCAGGTCACAGGGGGCTGGCTATGGCTACACCTTC; CDR3aa: CASRSQGAGYGYTF
v_gene: TRBV14; abundance: many; d_gene: -; j_gene: TRBJ1-2; CDR3nt: TGTGCCAGCAGCCAGGACGGTCGCTACACCTTC; CDR3aa: CASSQDGRYTF
v_gene: TRBV15; abundance: -; d_gene: -; j_gene: TRBJ1-1; CDR3nt: TGTGCCACCAGCAGAGCCGGGGCACTGAACACTGAAGCTTTCTTT; CDR3aa: CATSRAGALNTEAFF
v_gene: TRBV5-5; abundance: many; d_gene: TRBD2; j_gene: TRBJ2-2; CDR3nt: TGTGCCAGCAGCCAGACTAGCGGAGTTAACACCGGGGAGCTGTTTTTT; CDR3aa: CASSQTSGVNTGELFF
v_gene: TRBV7-9; abundance: -; d_gene: -; j_gene: TRBJ2-7; CDR3nt: TGTGCCCGAGATCCAGGGGCCTACGAGCAGTACTTC; CDR3aa: CARDPGAYEQYF
v_gene: TRBV6-5; abundance: -; d_gene: -; j_gene: TRBJ2-7; CDR3nt: TGTGCCAGCAGTTGGGGGCCTTCTACCTACGAGCAGTACTTC; CDR3aa: CASSWGPSTYEQYF
v_gene: TRBV4-1; abundance: many; d_gene: -; j_gene: TRBJ1-5; CDR3nt: TGCGCCAGCAGCCAAGTACGGAATCAGCCCCAGCATTTT; CDR3aa: CASSQVRNQPQHF
v_gene: TRBV20-1; abundance: few; d_gene: TRBD2; j_gene: TRBJ2-7; CDR3nt: TGCAGTGCTAGACCCATGGGACTAGCGGGAGCCCACGAGCAGTACTTC; CDR3aa: CSARPMGLAGAHEQYF
v_gene: TRBV25-1; abundance: -; d_gene: TRBD2; j_gene: TRBJ2-5; CDR3nt: TGTGCCAGCTCCTTCCTCCTAGCGGGAAGCCAAGAGACCCAGTACTTC; CDR3aa: CASSFLLAGSQETQYF
v_gene: TRBV5-1; abundance: many; d_gene: -; j_gene: TRBJ1-6; CDR3nt: TGCGCCAGCAGCTTGTGGATGGGGGATTCACCCCTCCACTTT; CDR3aa: CASSLWMGDSPLHF
v_gene: TRBV7-8; abundance: once; d_gene: -; j_gene: TRBJ2-7; CDR3nt: TGTGCCAGCAGTTTAGTTGGAGAGGGTCGCTACGAGCAGTACTTC; CDR3aa: CASSLVGEGRYEQYF
v_gene: TRBV20-1; abundance: many; d_gene: TRBD1; j_gene: TRBJ1-2; CDR3nt: TGCAGTGCGTACCCCCCTGGACAGGGGGAATCTGGTGGCTACACCTTC; CDR3aa: CSAYPPGQGESGGYTF
v_gene: TRBV10-1; abundance: many; d_gene: TRBD1; j_gene: TRBJ2-5; CDR3nt: TGCGCCAGCAGCCCAGGTCAGGGGGCATGGGAGACCCAGTACTTC; CDR3aa: CASSPGQGAWETQYF
v_gene: TRBV7-2; abundance: many; d_gene: -; j_gene: TRBJ1-1; CDR3nt: TGTGCCAGCAGCTCGGACAAGAACACTGAAGCTTTCTTT; CDR3aa: CASSSDKNTEAFF
v_gene: TRBV6-1; abundance: -; d_gene: TRBD1; j_gene: TRBJ1-6; CDR3nt: TGTGCCAGCAGACAGGGACAGAGGGATTCACCCCTCCACTTT; CDR3aa: CASRQGQRDSPLHF
v_gene: TRBV28; abundance: -; d_gene: -; j_gene: TRBJ1-6; CDR3nt: TGTGCCAGCAGCGCACCACAGGGCCTCGGTTCACCCCTCCACTTT; CDR3aa: CASSAPQGLGSPLHF
v_gene: TRBV10-3; abundance: -; d_gene: TRBD2; j_gene: TRBJ2-5; CDR3nt: TGTGCCATCAGTGAGTCCACGGGGGAGGGGAAACTGTACTTC; CDR3aa: CAISESTGEGKLYF
v_gene: TRBV4-2; abundance: few; d_gene: TRBD2; j_gene: TRBJ2-5; CDR3nt: TGTGCCAGCAGCCAAGAAGCCGGTGGGGGGACTAGCGGGGAGACCCAGTACTTC; CDR3aa: CASSQEAGGGTSGETQYF
v_gene: TRBV9; abundance: few; d_gene: -; j_gene: TRBJ1-1; CDR3nt: TGTGCCAGCAGCGTAGGGACACTGGGGAACACTGAAGCTTTCTTT; CDR3aa: CASSVGTLGNTEAFF
v_gene: TRBV9; abundance: many; d_gene: -; j_gene: TRBJ1-1; CDR3nt: TGTGCCAGCAGCGTTGGGCCCAATAAGGACACTGAAGCTTTCTTT; CDR3aa: CASSVGPNKDTEAFF
v_gene: TRBV7-9; abundance: -; d_gene: TRBD1; j_gene: TRBJ2-7; CDR3nt: TGTGCCAGCAGCTTACAACAGGGGGACAGGAACTACGAGCAGTACTTC; CDR3aa: CASSLQQGDRNYEQYF
v_gene: TRBV7-2; abundance: -; d_gene: -; j_gene: TRBJ1-2; CDR3nt: TGTGCCAGCAGCCCGGACCAAGGATATGGCTACACCTTC; CDR3aa: CASSPDQGYGYTF
v_gene: TRBV12-3/TRBV12-4; abundance: few; d_gene: -; j_gene: TRBJ2-7; CDR3nt: TGTGCCAGCAGTGCCGGGCAGTACTTC; CDR3aa: CASSAGQYF
v_gene: TRBV24-1; abundance: few; d_gene: -; j_gene: TRBJ1-1; CDR3nt: TGTGCCACCAGTGACCGAGGATGGGGCGCTGAAGCTTTCTTT; CDR3aa: CATSDRGWGAEAFF
v_gene: TRBV4-1; abundance: many; d_gene: TRBD2; j_gene: TRBJ2-5; CDR3nt: TGCGCCAGCAGCCAAGATGGCGGGGGTAGGGAGACCCAGTACTTC; CDR3aa: CASSQDGGGRETQYF
v_gene: TRBV15; abundance: -; d_gene: -; j_gene: TRBJ2-1; CDR3nt: TGTGCCACCAGCAGGAAGGGCCCCCATGAGCAGTTCTTC; CDR3aa: CATSRKGPHEQFF
v_gene: TRBV7-2; abundance: -; d_gene: TRBD1; j_gene: TRBJ2-5; CDR3nt: TGTGCCAGCAGCTCCCGACAGGGTGGCACCGGGGAGACCCAGTACTTC; CDR3aa: CASSSRQGGTGETQYF
v_gene: TRBV7-7; abundance: many; d_gene: TRBD1; j_gene: TRBJ2-5; CDR3nt: TGTGCTAGCAGCGCAGGGACAGGGGAGACCCAGTACTTC; CDR3aa: CASSAGTGETQYF
v_gene: TRBV7-9; abundance: -; d_gene: -; j_gene: TRBJ2-3; CDR3nt: TGTGCCAGCAGCTCCCGGACAGACCCTAGCACAGATACGCAGTATTTT; CDR3aa: CASSSRTDPSTDTQYF
v_gene: TRBV6-1; abundance: many; d_gene: -; j_gene: TRBJ1-5; CDR3nt: TGTGCCAGCAGTGAAAGACAGTACAATCAGCCCCAGCATTTT; CDR3aa: CASSERQYNQPQHF
v_gene: TRBV7-9; abundance: few; d_gene: -; j_gene: TRBJ1-1; CDR3nt: TGTGCCAGCAGCTTCCCAGGGCCGAACACTGAAGCTTTCTTT; CDR3aa: CASSFPGPNTEAFF
v_gene: TRBV5-1; abundance: few; d_gene: TRBD1; j_gene: TRBJ2-5; CDR3nt: TGCGCCAGCGGCCGGGACACAGGGGGAGAGACCCAGTACTTC; CDR3aa: CASGRDTGGETQYF
v_gene: TRBV5-4; abundance: -; d_gene: -; j_gene: TRBJ2-7; CDR3nt: TGTGCCAGCAGCTTGGGGGGAGTGGATTCCTACGAGCAGTACTTC; CDR3aa: CASSLGGVDSYEQYF
v_gene: TRBV9; abundance: few; d_gene: TRBD1; j_gene: TRBJ2-2; CDR3nt: TGTGCCAGCAGCTCACGTCATGGGACAGCGGCGAGCACCGGGGAGCTGTTTTTT; CDR3aa: CASSSRHGTAASTGELFF
v_gene: TRBV29-1; abundance: -; d_gene: -; j_gene: TRBJ1-2; CDR3nt: TGCAGCGTTGATGGGTCGGGGATGGGACTCTATGGCTACACCTTC; CDR3aa: CSVDGSGMGLYGYTF
v_gene: TRBV5-1; abundance: many; d_gene: TRBD1; j_gene: TRBJ2-2; CDR3nt: TGCGCCAGCAGCTCCTCAGGGGGCACCGGGGAGCTGTTTTTT; CDR3aa: CASSSSGGTGELFF
v_gene: TRBV20-1; abundance: -; d_gene: TRBD2; j_gene: TRBJ2-5; CDR3nt: TGCAGTGCCACTCCGGGGGGAGATCGGGAGACCCAGTACTTC; CDR3aa: CSATPGGDRETQYF
v_gene: TRBV7-9; abundance: once; d_gene: -; j_gene: TRBJ2-2; CDR3nt: TGTGCCAGCAGCTCAGGGACGAGCGCCGGGGAGCTGTTTTTT; CDR3aa: CASSSGTSAGELFF
v_gene: TRBV11-1; abundance: once; d_gene: -; j_gene: TRBJ2-3; CDR3nt: TGTGCCAGCAGGCGACTCGAAGATACGCAGTATTTT; CDR3aa: CASRRLEDTQYF
v_gene: TRBV15; abundance: -; d_gene: -; j_gene: TRBJ1-5; CDR3nt: TGTGCCACCAGCAGTGACGGGAGGGAGGCCCAGCATTTT; CDR3aa: CATSSDGREAQHF
v_gene: TRBV10-2; abundance: -; d_gene: TRBD1; j_gene: TRBJ2-5; CDR3nt: TGCGCCAGCAGAGGGGGACAGGGTGAGACCCAGTACTTC; CDR3aa: CASRGGQGETQYF
v_gene: TRBV7-2; abundance: few; d_gene: -; j_gene: TRBJ2-7; CDR3nt: TGTGCCAGCAGCTTCGCTTGGAGCACCTCCTACGAGCAGTACTTC; CDR3aa: CASSFAWSTSYEQYF
v_gene: TRBV7-2; abundance: -; d_gene: -; j_gene: TRBJ1-1; CDR3nt: TGTGCCAGCAGCCTCCGTTTCACCACTGGAGCTTTCTTT; CDR3aa: CASSLRFTTGAFF
v_gene: TRBV7-9; abundance: -; d_gene: -; j_gene: TRBJ1-2; CDR3nt: TGTGCCAGCAACCCAGACGGTAACTATGGCTACACCTTC; CDR3aa: CASNPDGNYGYTF
v_gene: TRBV10-2; abundance: many; d_gene: -; j_gene: TRBJ2-2; CDR3nt: TGCGCCAGCAGTGAGTGGGACGGGAGTTACACCGGGGAGCTGTTTTTT; CDR3aa: CASSEWDGSYTGELFF
v_gene: TRBV7-9; abundance: -; d_gene: -; j_gene: TRBJ1-2; CDR3nt: TGTGCCAGCAGCTTAGAGGTGGATTGGATAACCTTC; CDR3aa: CASSLEVDWITF
v_gene: TRBV28; abundance: -; d_gene: TRBD1; j_gene: TRBJ1-2; CDR3nt: TGTGCCAGCTTTTCGACAGGGAGGCTTAATGGCTACACCTTC; CDR3aa: CASFSTGRLNGYTF
v_gene: TRBV29-1; abundance: many; d_gene: -; j_gene: TRBJ2-2; CDR3nt: TGCAGCGTCACCAGGGCGTGGACCGGGGAGCTGTTTTTT; CDR3aa: CSVTRAWTGELFF
v_gene: TRBV19; abundance: -; d_gene: -; j_gene: TRBJ1-2; CDR3nt: TGTGCCAGTAGTATCGCAGGGGACTATGGCTACACCTTC; CDR3aa: CASSIAGDYGYTF
v_gene: TRBV12-3/TRBV12-4; abundance: many; d_gene: TRBD1; j_gene: TRBJ1-1; CDR3nt: TGTGCCAGTAGTCCGGCAGGGGGCGCGAACACTGAAGCTTTCTTT; CDR3aa: CASSPAGGANTEAFF
v_gene: TRBV25-1; abundance: -; d_gene: TRBD1; j_gene: TRBJ2-1; CDR3nt: TGTGCCAGCACCCGAACAGGGGGCGACCCCTTATACAATGAGCAGTTCTTC; CDR3aa: CASTRTGGDPLYNEQFF
v_gene: TRBV11-2; abundance: -; d_gene: -; j_gene: TRBJ2-5; CDR3nt: TGTGCCAGCAGCTTTCGGAGGACCCAGTACTTC; CDR3aa: CASSFRRTQYF
v_gene: TRBV7-9; abundance: -; d_gene: -; j_gene: TRBJ1-2; CDR3nt: TGTGCCAGCAGCTCGCCGACCGGGCCCAACCATGGCTACACCTTC; CDR3aa: CASSSPTGPNHGYTF
v_gene: TRBV20-1; abundance: -; d_gene: -; j_gene: TRBJ2-2; CDR3nt: TGCAGTGCCCGAGGGCAAGTCACCGGGGAGCTGTTTTTT; CDR3aa: CSARGQVTGELFF
v_gene: TRBV20-1; abundance: many; d_gene: TRBD1; j_gene: TRBJ1-1; CDR3nt: TGCAGTGCTAGAGGGCCGGGACAGAGGAACACTGAAGCTTTCTTT; CDR3aa: CSARGPGQRNTEAFF
v_gene: TRBV7-2; abundance: -; d_gene: -; j_gene: TRBJ1-2; CDR3nt: TGTGCCAGCAGTTACTCCGAGGGGCGGGAAGGCTACACCTTC; CDR3aa: CASSYSEGREGYTF
v_gene: TRBV29-1; abundance: few; d_gene: -; j_gene: TRBJ1-3; CDR3nt: TGCAGCGTGGCCGGGAGGGGAAGCTCTGGAAACACCATATATTTT; CDR3aa: CSVAGRGSSGNTIYF
v_gene: TRBV7-3; abundance: -; d_gene: -; j_gene: TRBJ2-2; CDR3nt: TGTGCCAGCAGCCCCCAGCCAGGCCCAAATGCCGGGGAGCTGTTTTTT; CDR3aa: CASSPQPGPNAGELFF